This T cell receptor beta chain comes out of a study of T cell responses to AZD1222 COVID-19 vaccine. Study details: It was second doses at about 4 or about 12 weeks that were pooled. Study outcomes and limitations: Seropositive AZD1222 recipients at baseline numbered only 5 or 6. Dominant at 160-218 and 743-854, vaccine-associated CD4 TCRs also spanned spike.

As for this clone: What it recognizes is unknown.

Using immunoSEQ multiplex PCR, the repertoire was profiled, and TCRdb retains in-frame clones only, with some absent. The table records about 140,000 clones, around 92% of them present only once. Sequencing was performed on peripheral blood, taken on day 0 of AZD1222 vaccination. The receptor was derived from an adult in good health.

In DNA, the CDR3 is TGTGCCAGCAGCTCCCGATTGCCCTACAGGGGGAGTGAAAAACTGTTTTTT. Protein: CASSSRLPYRGSEKLFF. The chain has TRBV11-2 and TRBJ1-4, with 8 bases identical to TRBD1. The germline V gene encodes CDR1 SGHAT and CDR2 FQNNGV. There are 17 residues in the CDR3. Germline trimming cut 4 bases from V and 7 bases from J; bases unmatched to any gene: 14.